These 17 T cell receptor beta chains came from one sample sequenced in a study of T-cell reconstitution after alpha-beta-depleted transplantation in children. Construction of the TCRbeta library involved unique molecular identifiers. TCRdb reprocessed the PCR reads via MiXCR and lists one record per CDR3 protein. The top ten hold approximately 14% of the sample, which has about 600,000 distinct CDR3 sequences, more than 20% seen once. Sequencing was performed on PBMCs, mostly from graft donor cells, taken 360 days after TCRalphabeta/CD19-depleted stem cell transplant. The source is a boy under two years old who had a stem cell transplant for acute myeloid leukemia, so the T cells may come from the graft donor.

This clonotype has more than one count but fewer than ten. The genes are TRBV28 and TRBJ2-5, with a possible D match to TRBD2 (7 bases). V lost 6 bases and J 7 bases, leaving 21 bases between the germline ends. Germline V gene sequence: CDR1 MDHEN, CDR2 SYDVKM. This CDR3 region has 15 residues. The CDR3 DNA is TGTGCCAGCAGCCGGGGCCAACAGGGACTATCGACCCAGTACTTC. The encoded protein is CASSRGQQGLSTQYF.

The V call is TRBV10-3, the J call TRBJ1-6, with a weak D call TRBD1 (5 bases). Germline values: CDR1 ENHRY, CDR2 SYGVKD. Trimming stripped 4 bases from V and 8 bases from J, with 18 bases between. The CDR3 contains 16 residues. The CDR3 protein is CAISGSQGPQDSPLHF. CDR3 in DNA: TGTGCCATCAGTGGTTCGCAGGGACCACAGGATTCACCCCTCCACTTT.

Many counts were recorded for this clonotype. This chain links TRBV7-9 with TRBJ2-1, with D possibly being TRBD1 or TRBD2 (5 bases each). CDR1 is SEHNR, CDR2 FQNEAQ, per germline (reference sequence). Trimming cost V 3 bases and J 7 bases, with 10 bases left between them. The CDR3 runs 13 residues. The CDR3 sequence: CASSLRGWNEQFF. In nucleotides, the CDR3 is TGTGCCAGCAGCTTGAGGGGATGGAATGAGCAGTTCTTC. The whole variable domain, remainder taken from reference TRBV7-9 and TRBJ2-1, is DTGVSQNPRHKITKRGQNVTFRCDPISEHNRLYWYRQTLGQGPEFLTYFQNEAQLEKSRLLSDRFSAERPKGSFSTLEIQRTEQGDSAMYLCASSLRGWNEQFFGPGTRLTVL.

In this sample, this clonotype turned up a few times. J is TRBJ1-4 and V is TRBV29-1; D unresolved. CDR1 and CDR2 (germline): SQVTM, ANQGSEA. The length of the CDR3 is 12 residues. V was cut by 3 bases and J by 4 bases, with 6 bases left in between. The CDR3 region has the DNA TGCAGCGTTGAGGCGGGTAATGAAAAACTGTTTTTT. Amino acids: CSVEAGNEKLFF.

This clonotype appeared many times. The genes are TRBV29-1 and TRBJ1-3; the D is unclear. The CDR3 has 13 amino acids. Germline CDR1 reads SQVTM; CDR2 reads ANQGSEA. The V end lost 2 bases, the J end lost 0 bases, and 5 bases lay between the germline ends. The DNA of the CDR3 is TGCAGCGTTGAAAAGAGCTCTGGAAACACCATATATTTT. This translates into CSVEKSSGNTIYF.

This clonotype has a count of ten or more. The chain couples TRBV20-1 to TRBJ1-5, with a weak D call TRBD1 (6 bases). Trimming shortened V by 1 base and J by 3 bases, and 7 bases separated the two germline ends. This CDR3 contains 13 residues. Per germline, CDR1 DFQATT and CDR2 SNEGSKA (reference sequence). The CDR3 reads CSARGQVNQPQHF. The DNA of the CDR3 is TGCAGTGCTAGAGGACAGGTCAATCAGCCCCAGCATTTT.

The chain couples TRBV11-2 to TRBJ2-1; possibly TRBD1 or TRBD2 for D (5 bases each). Germline assignment: CDR1 SGHAT and CDR2 FQNNGV. The CDR3 has 18 residues. V shed 4 bases and J shed 0 bases, with 19 bases lying between them. CDR3 protein: CASSSTSQRGRSYNEQFF. The CDR3 DNA sequence: TGTGCCAGCAGCTCCACCTCCCAGAGGGGACGCTCCTACAATGAGCAGTTCTTC.

The chain joins TRBV12-3 or TRBV12-4 to TRBJ2-1, with TRBD2 matching 14 bases. V was pared by 5 bases and J by 7 bases, with 13 bases of the junction left unmatched. The CDR3 is made up of 18 amino acids. CDR3 region: CASSPGLAGGPGSNEQFF. CDR3 sequence (DNA): TGTGCCAGCAGTCCCGGACTAGCGGGGGGTCCGGGGTCTAATGAGCAGTTCTTC.

This clonotype occurred many times. J is TRBJ2-5 and V is TRBV7-9, with D maybe TRBD1 (6 bases). The CDR3 contains 14 residues. Deletions cut 7 bases from V and 2 bases from J, with 14 bases between. Per the germline V gene, CDR1 is SEHNR and CDR2 is FQNEAQ (reference sequence). The CDR3 DNA reads TGTGCCAGCAACCACGCGACAGGTCAAGAGACCCAGTACTTC. Translation: CASNHATGQETQYF.

The chain uses TRBV2 and TRBJ2-6; unclear D gene. Germline CDR1 and CDR2: SNHLY and FYNNEI. The CDR3 contains 12 residues. The V end lost 7 bases, the J end lost 2 bases, and 3 bases lay between the germline ends. The CDR3, as DNA: TGTGCCAGCACAGCTGGGGCCAACGTCCTGACTTTC. This encodes CASTAGANVLTF.

This chain joins TRBV20-1 and TRBJ2-3; TRBD2 aligns across 7 bases. The junction had 6 bases not matched to a gene; V was cut back by 6 bases and J by 0 bases. This CDR3 has 14 residues. CDR1 and CDR2 (germline): DFQATT, SNEGSKA (reference sequence). The CDR3 loop is CSAPLAASTDTQYF. In DNA form, the CDR3 reads TGCAGTGCGCCGCTAGCGGCTAGCACAGATACGCAGTATTTT.

There are many counts of this clonotype. V usage is TRBV7-2 and J usage is TRBJ2-3; either TRBD1 or TRBD2 may supply D (5 bases each). CDR3 size: 14 residues. Trimming left V 1 base short and J 1 base short, with 6 bases between. CDR1 and CDR2 (germline): SGHTA, FQGNSA. The CDR3 DNA sequence: TGTGCCAGCAGCTTAGTGGGGGGCACAGATACGCAGTATTTT. This translates into CASSLVGGTDTQYF.

This clonotype has more than one count but fewer than ten. This rearrangement joins TRBV20-1 to TRBJ1-2, with D possibly being TRBD1 (5 bases). V shed 5 bases and J shed 3 bases, with 13 bases lying between them. This CDR3 has 13 residues. Germline V gene sequence: CDR1 DFQATT, CDR2 SNEGSKA (reference sequence). CDR3 sequence (DNA): TGCAGTGCTTTCCGATTGGGGGACTATGGCTACACCTTC. Translated: CSAFRLGDYGYTF.

At least ten counts were recorded for this clonotype. The chain carries TRBV7-2 and TRBJ2-3, with 15 bases matching TRBD2. The CDR3 contains 17 residues. V lost 4 bases, J lost 2 bases, and 4 bases stayed unmatched. Germline V gene lookup returns CDR1 SGHTA and CDR2 FQGNSA. The CDR3 sequence is CASSYGTSGGTTDTQYF. CDR3 nucleotide sequence: TGTGCCAGCAGCTACGGGACTAGCGGGGGGACCACAGATACGCAGTATTTT.

This clonotype was counted ten times or more. An end of the junction differs from the germline gene, which may be a read error. The CDR3, as DNA: TGTGCCAGCAGCTCGACGATCGGGACAGGGACCCTGAGAGGGAACTTC. Its protein is CASSSTIGTGTLRGNF. The chain links TRBV7-8 to TRBJ2-5; 9 positions match TRBD1. Germline-derived CDR1 and CDR2 are SGHVS and FQNEAQ. The CDR3 is made up of 16 amino acids.

This chain joins TRBV20-1 and TRBJ1-1, with unresolved D. Trimming pared 5 bases from V and 3 bases from J, leaving 19 bases between. This CDR3 has 15 amino acids. Germline-derived CDR1 and CDR2 are DFQATT and SNEGSKA (reference sequence). The CDR3 loop is CSAPLGATADTEAFF. CDR3 nucleotide sequence: TGCAGTGCTCCCCTGGGTGCTACGGCGGACACTGAAGCTTTCTTT.

Only a few counts were recorded for this clonotype. V is TRBV20-1 and J is TRBJ2-3, with unresolved D. V lost 4 bases and J lost 2, with 10 bases in between. CDR1 is DFQATT and CDR2 is SNEGSKA in the germline V gene (reference sequence). The CDR3 has 13 amino acids. The chain's CDR3 is CSAKNLFTDTQYF. The CDR3 nucleotides read TGCAGTGCTAAGAACCTATTCACAGATACGCAGTATTTT.